The clone carrying this T cell receptor (beta chain) was recorded a few times. Antigen unknown. TCRdb processed the 5' RACE reads anew with MiXCR; each CDR3 protein has one entry. The data hold hundreds of thousands of distinct CDR3 sequences, with around an eighth observed a single time. This record comes from a study of T cells after yellow fever vaccination. Study-wide points: Overlap between CD4 and CD8 compartments was detected for a small share of clonotypes.

The CDR3 is 14 amino acids. Germline V CDR1 and CDR2: LGHDT, YNNKEL (reference sequence). After removal of 6 bases from V and 8 bases from J, the junction contained 7 bases not matched to a gene. The material sequenced was CD4+ T cells sorted from PBMCs, taken 15 days after the yellow fever booster vaccination. The TCR sequence derives from a man younger than 30 who received the YFV17D yellow fever vaccine. The rearrangement uses TRBV3-1 and TRBJ2-1; 10 bases match TRBD2. The CDR3 region is CASRATSGVDEQFF. CDR3 nucleotide sequence: TGTGCCAGCAGGGCTACTAGCGGGGTCGATGAGCAGTTCTTC.